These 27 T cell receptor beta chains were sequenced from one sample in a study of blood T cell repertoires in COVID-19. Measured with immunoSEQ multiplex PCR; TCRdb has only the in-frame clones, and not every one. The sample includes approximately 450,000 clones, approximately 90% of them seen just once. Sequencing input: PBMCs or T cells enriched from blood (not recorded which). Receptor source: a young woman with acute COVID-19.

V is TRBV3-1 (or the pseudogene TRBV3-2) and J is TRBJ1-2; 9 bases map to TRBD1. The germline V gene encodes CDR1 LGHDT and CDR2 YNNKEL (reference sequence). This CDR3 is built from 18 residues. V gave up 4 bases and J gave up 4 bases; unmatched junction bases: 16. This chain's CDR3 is CASSLESGTGSPSYGYTF. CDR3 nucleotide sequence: TGTGCCAGCAGCCTTGAGTCCGGGACAGGGTCTCCCTCCTATGGCTACACCTTC.

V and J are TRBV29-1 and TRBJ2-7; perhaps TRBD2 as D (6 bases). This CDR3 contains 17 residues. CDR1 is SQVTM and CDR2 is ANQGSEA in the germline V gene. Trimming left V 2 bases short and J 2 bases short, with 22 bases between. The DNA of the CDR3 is TGCAGCGTTGAAACGGGGTCTCTAGCGAGAACCGCCTACGAGCAGTACTTC. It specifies CSVETGSLARTAYEQYF.

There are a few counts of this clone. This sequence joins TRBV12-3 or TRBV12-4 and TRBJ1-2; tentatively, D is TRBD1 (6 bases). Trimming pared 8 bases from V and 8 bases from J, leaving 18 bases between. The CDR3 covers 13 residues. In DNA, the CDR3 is TGTGCCAGCTCCCGCGGGGGGGCGGAGGGCTACACCTTC. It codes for CASSRGGAEGYTF.

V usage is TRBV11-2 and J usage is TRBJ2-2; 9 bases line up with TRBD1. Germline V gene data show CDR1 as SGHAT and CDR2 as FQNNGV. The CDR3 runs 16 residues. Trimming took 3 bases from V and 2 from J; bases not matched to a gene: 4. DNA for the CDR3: TGTGCCAGCAGCTTTTACAGGGGGCCAAACACCGGGGAGCTGTTTTTT. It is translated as CASSFYRGPNTGELFF.

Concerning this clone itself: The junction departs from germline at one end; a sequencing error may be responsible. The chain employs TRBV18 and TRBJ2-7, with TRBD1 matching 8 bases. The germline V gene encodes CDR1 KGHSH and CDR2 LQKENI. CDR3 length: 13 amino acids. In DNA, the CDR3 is TGTGCCAGCTCTCCACAGGGGGACTACGAGCAGTACTTC. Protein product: CASSPQGDYEQYF.

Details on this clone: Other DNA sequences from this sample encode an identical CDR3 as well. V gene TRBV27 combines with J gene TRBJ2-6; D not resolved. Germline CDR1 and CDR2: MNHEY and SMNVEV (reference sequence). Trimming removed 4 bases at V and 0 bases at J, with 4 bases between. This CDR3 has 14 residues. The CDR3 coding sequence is TGTGCCAGCAGTTCACTCTCTGGGGCCAACGTCCTGACTTTC. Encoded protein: CASSSLSGANVLTF. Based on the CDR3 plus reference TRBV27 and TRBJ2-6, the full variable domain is EAQVTQNPRYLITVTGKKLTVTCSQNMNHEYMSWYRQDPGLGLRQIYYSMNVEVTDKGDVPEGYKVSRKEKRNFPLILESPSPNQTSLYFCASSSLSGANVLTFGAGSRLTVL.

In DNA, the CDR3 is TGTGCCAGCAGCGGACAACCGGGCCCGACCACAGATACGCAGTATTTT. Its protein is CASSGQPGPTTDTQYF. This chain connects TRBV7-2 to TRBJ2-3, with D maybe TRBD1 (5 bases). Trimming cost V 5 bases and J 2 bases, with 17 bases left between them. The CDR3 covers 16 residues. CDR1 and CDR2 (germline): SGHTA, FQGNSA.

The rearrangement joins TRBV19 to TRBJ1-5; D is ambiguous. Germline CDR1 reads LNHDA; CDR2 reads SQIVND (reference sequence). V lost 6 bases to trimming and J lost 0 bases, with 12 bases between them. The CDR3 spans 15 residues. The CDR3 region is CASRGTDYSNQPQHF. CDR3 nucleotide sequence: TGTGCCAGTAGAGGAACAGATTATAGCAATCAGCCCCAGCATTTT.

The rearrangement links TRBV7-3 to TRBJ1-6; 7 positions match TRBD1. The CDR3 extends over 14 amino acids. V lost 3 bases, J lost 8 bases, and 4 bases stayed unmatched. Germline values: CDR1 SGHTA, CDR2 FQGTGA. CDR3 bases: TGTGCCAGCAGCTTCCGGGACAGAGATTCACCCCTCCACTTT. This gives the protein CASSFRDRDSPLHF.

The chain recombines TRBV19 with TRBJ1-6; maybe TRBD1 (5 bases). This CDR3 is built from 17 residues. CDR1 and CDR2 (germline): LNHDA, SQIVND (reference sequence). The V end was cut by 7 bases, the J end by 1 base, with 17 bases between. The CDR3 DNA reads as TGTGCCAGTACCCCCGTGCAGGGAGGATCCTATAATTCACCCCTCCACTTT. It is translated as CASTPVQGGSYNSPLHF.

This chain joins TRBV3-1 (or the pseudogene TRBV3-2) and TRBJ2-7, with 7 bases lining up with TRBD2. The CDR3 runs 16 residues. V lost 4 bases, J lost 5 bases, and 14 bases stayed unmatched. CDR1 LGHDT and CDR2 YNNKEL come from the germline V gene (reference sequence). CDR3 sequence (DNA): TGTGCCAGCAGCCGGCCGACCCAGCGGGAAACCCACGAGCAGTACTTC. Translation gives CASSRPTQRETHEQYF.

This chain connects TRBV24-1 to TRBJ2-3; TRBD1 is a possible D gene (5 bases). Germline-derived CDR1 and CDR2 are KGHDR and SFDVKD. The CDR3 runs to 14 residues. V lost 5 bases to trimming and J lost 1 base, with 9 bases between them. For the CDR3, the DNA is TGTGCCACCAGTGGGGTGACAGGCACAGATACGCAGTATTTT. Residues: CATSGVTGTDTQYF.

The chain's CDR3 is CASSKEVTNNSYEQYF. In DNA, the CDR3 is TGTGCCAGCAGCAAAGAAGTAACGAACAACTCCTACGAGCAGTACTTC. The chain employs TRBV21-1 and TRBJ2-7; no DNA check was done on the table's D call, TRBD1. TRBV21-1 is labeled a pseudogene. The CDR3 has 16 amino acids.

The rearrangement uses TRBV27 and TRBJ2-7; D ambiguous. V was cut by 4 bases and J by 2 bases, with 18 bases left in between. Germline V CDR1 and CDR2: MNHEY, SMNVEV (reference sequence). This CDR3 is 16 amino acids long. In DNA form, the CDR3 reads TGTGCCAGCAGTTCCAAATACACCCTTCACACCTACGAGCAGTACTTC. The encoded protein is CASSSKYTLHTYEQYF.

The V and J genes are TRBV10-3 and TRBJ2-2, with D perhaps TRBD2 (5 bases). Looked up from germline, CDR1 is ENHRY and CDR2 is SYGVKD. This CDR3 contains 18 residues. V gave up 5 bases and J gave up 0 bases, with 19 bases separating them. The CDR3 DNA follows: TGTGCCATCAGTAAGCTCGGGAAGCAGCAAACGAACACCGGGGAGCTGTTTTTT. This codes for CAISKLGKQQTNTGELFF.

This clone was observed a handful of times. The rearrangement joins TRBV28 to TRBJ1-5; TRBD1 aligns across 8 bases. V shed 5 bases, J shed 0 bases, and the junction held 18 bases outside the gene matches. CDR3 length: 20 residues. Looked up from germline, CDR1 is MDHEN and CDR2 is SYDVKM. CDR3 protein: CASSRRQGFGPTYSNQPQHF. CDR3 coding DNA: TGTGCCAGCAGTCGTCGACAGGGGTTTGGTCCCACATATAGCAATCAGCCCCAGCATTTT.

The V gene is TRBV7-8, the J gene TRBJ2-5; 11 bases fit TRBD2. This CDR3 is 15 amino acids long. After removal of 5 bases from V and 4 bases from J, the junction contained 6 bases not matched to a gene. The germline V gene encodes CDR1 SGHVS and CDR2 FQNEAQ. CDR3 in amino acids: CASSLRLAGRETQYF. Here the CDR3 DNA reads TGTGCCAGCAGCCTGAGACTAGCGGGACGAGAGACCCAGTACTTC.

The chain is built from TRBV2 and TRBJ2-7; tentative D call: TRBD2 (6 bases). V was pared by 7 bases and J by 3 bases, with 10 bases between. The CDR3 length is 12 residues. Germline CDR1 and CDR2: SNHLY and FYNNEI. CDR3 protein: CASKVGGYEQYF. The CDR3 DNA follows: TGTGCCAGCAAGGTGGGGGGCTACGAGCAGTACTTC. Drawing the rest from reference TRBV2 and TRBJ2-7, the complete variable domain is EPEVTQTPSHQVTQMGQEVILRCVPISNHLYFYWYRQILGQKVEFLVSFYNNEISEKSEIFDDQFSVERPDGSNFTLKIRSTKLEDSAMYFCASKVGGYEQYFGPGTRLTVT.

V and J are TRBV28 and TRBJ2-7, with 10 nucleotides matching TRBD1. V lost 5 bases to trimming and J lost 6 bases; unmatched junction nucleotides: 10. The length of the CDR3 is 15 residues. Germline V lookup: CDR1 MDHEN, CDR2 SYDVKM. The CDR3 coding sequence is TGTGCCAGCAGTCAAACGGGACAGGGGTTTCGCGAGCAGTACTTC. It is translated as CASSQTGQGFREQYF.

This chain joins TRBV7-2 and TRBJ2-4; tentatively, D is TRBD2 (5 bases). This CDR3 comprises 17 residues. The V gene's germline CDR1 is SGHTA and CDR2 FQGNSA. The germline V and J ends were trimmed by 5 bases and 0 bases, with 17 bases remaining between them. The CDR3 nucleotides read TGTGCCAGCAGCCCACGTGGTAGCGAGCTAGCCAAAAACATTCAGTACTTC. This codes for CASSPRGSELAKNIQYF.

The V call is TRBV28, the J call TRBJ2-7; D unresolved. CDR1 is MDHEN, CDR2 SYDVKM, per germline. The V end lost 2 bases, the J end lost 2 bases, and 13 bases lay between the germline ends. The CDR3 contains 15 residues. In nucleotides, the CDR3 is TGTGCCAGCAGTTTAATAGTTAGCAGACCCTACGAGCAGTACTTC. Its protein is CASSLIVSRPYEQYF.

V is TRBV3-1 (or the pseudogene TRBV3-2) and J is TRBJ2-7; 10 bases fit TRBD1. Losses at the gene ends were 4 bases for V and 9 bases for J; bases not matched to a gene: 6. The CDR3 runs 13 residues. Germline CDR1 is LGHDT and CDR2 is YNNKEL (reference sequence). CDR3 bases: TGTGCCAGCAGCCCGACAGGGGGCCTTGTGCAGTACTTC. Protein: CASSPTGGLVQYF.

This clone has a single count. DNA of the CDR3: TGTGCCAGCAGCTTGCACTCTGGAAACACCATATATTTT. As protein: CASSLHSGNTIYF. The rearrangement joins TRBV5-5 to TRBJ1-3; D ambiguous. The CDR3 totals 13 residues. Germline-derived CDR1 and CDR2 are SGHKS and YYEKEE (reference sequence). The V end lost 1 base, the J end lost 0 bases, and 2 bases lay between the germline ends.

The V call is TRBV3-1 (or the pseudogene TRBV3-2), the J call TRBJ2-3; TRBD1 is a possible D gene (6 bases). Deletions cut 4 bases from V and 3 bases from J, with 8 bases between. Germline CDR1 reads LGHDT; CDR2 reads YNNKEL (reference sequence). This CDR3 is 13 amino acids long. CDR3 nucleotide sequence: TGTGCCAGCAGCCCCGGACAGACAGATACGCAGTATTTT. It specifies CASSPGQTDTQYF.

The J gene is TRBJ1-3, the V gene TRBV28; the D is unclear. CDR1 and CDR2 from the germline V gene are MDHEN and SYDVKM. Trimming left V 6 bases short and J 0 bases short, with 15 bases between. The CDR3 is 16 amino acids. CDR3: CASSRTALISGNTIYF. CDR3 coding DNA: TGTGCCAGCAGCCGAACTGCCCTAATCTCTGGAAACACCATATATTTT. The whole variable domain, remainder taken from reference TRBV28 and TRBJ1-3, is DVKVTQSSRYLVKRTGEKVFLECVQDMDHENMFWYRQDPGLGLRLIYFSYDVKMKEKGDIPEGYSVSREKKERFSLILESASTNQTSMYLCASSRTALISGNTIYFGEGSWLTVV.

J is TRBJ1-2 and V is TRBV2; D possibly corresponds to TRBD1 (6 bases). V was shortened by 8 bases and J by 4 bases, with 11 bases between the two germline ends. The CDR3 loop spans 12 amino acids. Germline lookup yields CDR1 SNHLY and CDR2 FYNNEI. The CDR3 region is CASLGTSYGYTF. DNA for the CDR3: TGTGCCAGCCTCGGGACAAGCTATGGCTACACCTTC.

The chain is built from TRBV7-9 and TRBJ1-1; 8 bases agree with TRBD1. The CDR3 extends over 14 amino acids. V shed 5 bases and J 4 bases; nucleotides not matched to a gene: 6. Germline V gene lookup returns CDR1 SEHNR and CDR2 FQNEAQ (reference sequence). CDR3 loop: CASSPGGRGTEAFF. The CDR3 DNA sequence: TGTGCCAGCAGCCCAGGGGGCAGGGGCACTGAAGCTTTCTTT.